The clone carrying this T cell receptor (beta chain) was seen a handful of times. This record belongs to a study of blood T cell repertoires in COVID-19. The data were produced by immunoSEQ multiplex PCR, yet TCRdb's version contains in-frame clones alone and is incomplete. The sample consists of approximately 98,000 clones, 65% to 80% of them appearing once. Germline CDR1 reads MDHEN; CDR2 reads SYDVKM. This CDR3 contains 18 residues. Trimming left V 8 bases short and J 8 bases short, with 33 bases between. The sequence came from a middle-aged woman with acute or convalescent COVID-19. Source material: peripheral blood. The chain has TRBV28 and TRBJ1-2, with D possibly TRBD1 on 5 matching bases. This chain's CDR3 is CASLDSTGLAKGLWGYTF. For the CDR3, the DNA is TGTGCCAGCCTGGACTCAACAGGTCTGGCAAAGGGACTATGGGGCTACACCTTC.